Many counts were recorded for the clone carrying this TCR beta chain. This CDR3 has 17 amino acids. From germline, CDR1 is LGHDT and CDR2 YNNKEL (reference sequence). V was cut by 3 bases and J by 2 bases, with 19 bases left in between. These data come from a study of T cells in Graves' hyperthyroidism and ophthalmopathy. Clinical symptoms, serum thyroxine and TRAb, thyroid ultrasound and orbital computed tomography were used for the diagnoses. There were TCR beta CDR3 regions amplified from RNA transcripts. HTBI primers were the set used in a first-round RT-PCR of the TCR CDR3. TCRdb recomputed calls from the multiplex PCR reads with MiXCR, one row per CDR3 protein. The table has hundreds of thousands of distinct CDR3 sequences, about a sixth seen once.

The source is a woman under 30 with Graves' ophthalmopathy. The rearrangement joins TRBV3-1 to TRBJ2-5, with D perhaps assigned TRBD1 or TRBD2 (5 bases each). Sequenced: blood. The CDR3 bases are TGTGCCAGCAGCCATGACGACTTTGGGGGAGTTCAAGAGACCCAGTACTTC. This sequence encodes CASSHDDFGGVQETQYF.